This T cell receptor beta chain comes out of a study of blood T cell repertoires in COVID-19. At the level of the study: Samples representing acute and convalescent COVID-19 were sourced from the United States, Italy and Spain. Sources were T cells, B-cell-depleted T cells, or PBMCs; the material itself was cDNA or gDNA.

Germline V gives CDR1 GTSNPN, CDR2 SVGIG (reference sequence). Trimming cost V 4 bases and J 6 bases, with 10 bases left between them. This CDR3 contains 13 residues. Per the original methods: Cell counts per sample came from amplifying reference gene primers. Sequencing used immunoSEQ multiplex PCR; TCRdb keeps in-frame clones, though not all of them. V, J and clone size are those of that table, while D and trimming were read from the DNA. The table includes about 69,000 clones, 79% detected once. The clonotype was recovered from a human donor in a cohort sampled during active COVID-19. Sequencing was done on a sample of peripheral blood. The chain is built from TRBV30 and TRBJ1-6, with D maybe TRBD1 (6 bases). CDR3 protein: CAWNAGVNSPLHF. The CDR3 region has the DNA TGTGCCTGGAACGCAGGGGTTAATTCACCCCTCCACTTT.